This is a list of T cell receptor beta chains from one sample in a study of technical replicates of blood from a few donors. TCRdb keeps only in-frame clones here, not all; method: immunoSEQ multiplex PCR. The sample holds approximately 81,000 clones, 95% seen once. The sequencing sample was made of T cells isolated from PBMCs. The receptors shown here come from a human donor in good health. Both conserved end residues are part of each CDR3. D genes are given only for firm matches. Clone size is shown for a subset of rows, as once, few, many or a class of expanded clone.

j_call	d_call	v_call	clone_size	cdr3_nt	cdr3_aa
TRBJ1-1	-	TRBV5-1	once	TGCGCCAGCAGCTTTTCCGACAGCGCAAACACTGAAGCTTTCTTT	CASSFSDSANTEAFF
TRBJ1-2	TRBD1	TRBV7-2	-	TGTGCCAGCAGCCGACAGGGTAGAGGCTACACCTTC	CASSRQGRGYTF
TRBJ2-7	-	TRBV5-4	-	TGTGCCAGCAGCTTGGGGCTAGCGACAAACTACGAGCAGTACTTC	CASSLGLATNYEQYF
TRBJ1-1	TRBD1	TRBV2	-	TGTGCCAGCAGCCCTCCGACAGGGGGCTACGGGGCAGCTTTCTTT	CASSPPTGGYGAAFF
TRBJ2-7	-	TRBV7-9	-	TGTGCCAGCAGCCCAGTTGATTACGAGCAGTACTTC	CASSPVDYEQYF
TRBJ2-7	-	TRBV13	once	TGTGCCAGCAGCTTTTCAATCTACGAGCAGTACTTC	CASSFSIYEQYF
TRBJ2-7	TRBD1	TRBV29-1	-	TGCAGCGTTGAAAGAGGACAGGGCACCTCCGAGCAGTACTTC	CSVERGQGTSEQYF
TRBJ2-1	TRBD1	TRBV7-2	-	TGTGCCAGCCGACAGGGTCTAAATGAGCAGTTCTTC	CASRQGLNEQFF
TRBJ2-3	TRBD2	TRBV6-5	-	TGTGCCAGCAGTTCTGGACTAGATTGGACAGATACGCAGTATTTT	CASSSGLDWTDTQYF
TRBJ1-1	TRBD1	TRBV30	-	TGTGCCTGGACCATGGGACAGGGATCTAGCACTGAAGCTTTCTTT	CAWTMGQGSSTEAFF
TRBJ1-1	-	TRBV5-1	once	TGCGCCAGCAGCTTGGCCGGGGGAGGGCGCGGGAACACTGAAGCTTTCTTT	CASSLAGGGRGNTEAFF
TRBJ2-5	TRBD2	TRBV5-1	-	TGCGCCAGCAGCTTTTGGCGGGAGGTCCAAGAGACCCAGTACTTC	CASSFWREVQETQYF
TRBJ2-1	TRBD2	TRBV27	-	TGTGCCAGCAGTAGCACTAGCGGGAGAATATACAATGAGCAGTTCTTC	CASSSTSGRIYNEQFF
TRBJ2-1	-	TRBV18	-	TGTGCCAGCTCACCACCAAGTCTCAGCAATGAGCAGTTCTTC	CASSPPSLSNEQFF
TRBJ2-1	TRBD2	TRBV7-8	-	TGTGCCAGCAGCTTAGGACTAGCGGGAGGTTTAGTCTACAATGAGCAGTTCTTC	CASSLGLAGGLVYNEQFF
TRBJ1-1	TRBD1	TRBV11-2	once	TGTGCCAGCAGCTTAGATAGGACAGGGGGCTTCGCTGAAGCTTTCTTT	CASSLDRTGGFAEAFF
TRBJ2-2	TRBD2	TRBV29-1	-	TGCAGCGGAACTAGCGGGAGTAATGGGGAGCTGTTTTTT	CSGTSGSNGELFF
TRBJ1-5	TRBD1	TRBV2	-	TGTGCCAGCAGCGCAGGGGGCGAGCAGCCCCAGCATTTT	CASSAGGEQPQHF
TRBJ1-1	TRBD1	TRBV2	once	TGTGCCAGCAGCCCGGGACAGGGGGCGGCTGAAGCTTTCTTT	CASSPGQGAAEAFF
TRBJ2-7	TRBD1	TRBV19	-	TGTGCCAGTAGTATCTTTGCCCCGACAGGGGAGCAGTACTTC	CASSIFAPTGEQYF
TRBJ2-1	-	TRBV7-2	-	TGTGCCAGCAGCTCCTTTGTCCCGTCCTACAATGAGCAGTTCTTC	CASSSFVPSYNEQFF
TRBJ1-4	TRBD1	TRBV29-1	-	TGCAGCGTTCGGACAGGGGGAATTGAAAAACTGTTTTTT	CSVRTGGIEKLFF
TRBJ2-1	TRBD2	TRBV9	-	TGTGCCAGCAGCCCGAGCGGGGCCCTGGGATATGAGCAGTTCTTC	CASSPSGALGYEQFF
TRBJ1-2	-	TRBV19	-	TGTGCCAGTAGTATAGACAGGGTCAACTATGGCTACACCTTC	CASSIDRVNYGYTF
TRBJ2-5	TRBD1	TRBV28	-	TGTGCCAGCAGAACCGGGACAGTGGGGCAGACCCAGTACTTC	CASRTGTVGQTQYF
TRBJ2-1	TRBD2	TRBV2	-	TGTGCCAGCAGGACTAGCATTTTGTACAATGAGCAGTTCTTC	CASRTSILYNEQFF
TRBJ2-1	-	TRBV5-1	-	TGCGCCAGCAGTCCGGCAGGGTCCTACAATGAGCAGTTCTTC	CASSPAGSYNEQFF
TRBJ1-2	-	TRBV9	-	TGTGCCAGCAGTCCCGGGTTCACCTATGGCTACACCTTC	CASSPGFTYGYTF
TRBJ2-5	-	TRBV11-2	-	TGTGCCAGCAGCTGGGACTTGACGGAGGGCCTTGAGACCCAGTACTTC	CASSWDLTEGLETQYF
TRBJ1-1	-	TRBV11-3	-	TGTGCCAGCAGCCCGCACAGGGCGGTGGACACTGAAGCTTTCTTT	CASSPHRAVDTEAFF
TRBJ1-5	-	TRBV27	-	TGTGCCAGCAGTTTAACCGGACCGGGACTTCTTAATCAGCCCCAGCATTTT	CASSLTGPGLLNQPQHF
TRBJ2-5	-	TRBV30	-	TGTGCCTGGAGTGTAGGTGGAGAAGAGACCCAGTACTTC	CAWSVGGEETQYF
TRBJ2-7	TRBD1	TRBV2	-	TGTGCCGTGGAGGCCAAGACAGGGGTGTACGAGCAGTACTTC	CAVEAKTGVYEQYF
TRBJ2-2	TRBD1	TRBV30	-	TGTGCCTGGAGGAGCCGGGACAGGGTACCCGGGGAGCTGTTTTTT	CAWRSRDRVPGELFF
TRBJ1-6	-	TRBV6-5	-	TGTGCCAGCAGCCTAACTCATTCACCCCTCCACTTT	CASSLTHSPLHF
TRBJ1-5	TRBD1	TRBV2	-	TGTGCCAGCATAGGGGGACAGGGGCGTGATCAGCCCCAGCATTTT	CASIGGQGRDQPQHF
TRBJ2-7	TRBD2	TRBV2	-	TGTGCCAGCATCCCTAGCGGGGCCTACGAGCAGTACTTC	CASIPSGAYEQYF
TRBJ2-1	TRBD2	TRBV28	-	TGTGCCAGCAGTCTGGGACTAGCGGGCTATTATGAGCAGTTCTTC	CASSLGLAGYYEQFF
TRBJ1-2	-	TRBV28	-	TGTGCCAGCAAAGGGGGTTATGGCTACACCTTC	CASKGGYGYTF
TRBJ2-7	TRBD1	TRBV28	-	TGTGCCAGCAGTCTCCCGGGACAGGGATACTCCTACGAGCAGTACTTC	CASSLPGQGYSYEQYF
TRBJ2-7	TRBD1	TRBV6-1	-	TGTGCCAGCAGGGATACAGGGGGGCGCGAGCAGTACTTC	CASRDTGGREQYF
TRBJ2-7	-	TRBV30	-	TGTGCCTGGAGTCGGGGGATAACCTACGAGCAGTACTTC	CAWSRGITYEQYF
TRBJ1-1	-	TRBV20-1	-	TGCAGTGCTAAATTGTCGAGGGAAGCTTTCTTT	CSAKLSREAFF
TRBJ1-1	-	TRBV7-8	-	TGTGCCAGCAGCTTAGGCGGTTTAGCCACTGAAGCTTTCTTT	CASSLGGLATEAFF
TRBJ2-3	TRBD2	TRBV9	-	TGTGCCAGCAGCGTTTCCGGGAGGGTCACAGATACGCAGTATTTT	CASSVSGRVTDTQYF
TRBJ1-2	-	TRBV18	-	TGTGCCAGCTCGCTCGGTCATCCGGGTGACGGCTACACCTTC	CASSLGHPGDGYTF
TRBJ2-7	-	TRBV6-6	-	TGTGCCAGCAGAAAACCAAGGGACAACTCCTACGAGCAGTACTTC	CASRKPRDNSYEQYF
TRBJ2-7	TRBD1	TRBV5-1	-	TGCGCCAGCAGCCTGGCCGGGACAGGGGTAAGGGAGCAGTACTTC	CASSLAGTGVREQYF